These T cell receptor beta chains were read from a single sample in a study of shared clonotypes between healthy human individuals. Data came from immunoSEQ multiplex PCR; TCRdb stores just in-frame clones and leaves some out. The top ten clones hold approximately 13% of a sample with 400,000 to 600,000 clones, 70% to 80% of them seen once. Sequenced sample: PBMCs. The receptors were sampled from a middle-aged woman in good health. Some clones in this sample may be carry-over from other donors' samples. Both conserved end residues are part of each CDR3. The D gene is left open where the match is weak. Clone sizes are given selectively: once, few, many, or a class where the clone is expanded.

>TRBV6-1|.|.|TRBJ2-7
CASRAGGGSYEQYF
TGTGCCAGCAGGGCAGGGGGAGGGTCCTACGAGCAGTACTTC
>TRBV6-1|.|once|TRBJ1-4
CASSEVWGNEKLFF
TGTGCCAGCAGTGAAGTGTGGGGGAACGAAAAACTGTTTTTT
>TRBV29-1|.|once|TRBJ2-5
CSVEDPIGAPETQYF
TGCAGCGTTGAAGATCCAATTGGGGCTCCAGAGACCCAGTACTTC
>TRBV4-2|TRBD1|.|TRBJ2-7
CASSRGIGDRDDEQYF
TGTGCCAGCAGCCGGGGGATAGGGGACAGGGACGACGAGCAGTACTTC
>TRBV7-3|TRBD1|.|TRBJ2-1
CASSDRDNEQFF
TGTGCCAGCAGCGACAGGGACAATGAGCAGTTCTTC
>TRBV6-6|TRBD1|.|TRBJ2-2
CASSWTGGTGELFF
TGTGCCAGCAGTTGGACAGGGGGCACCGGGGAGCTGTTTTTT
>TRBV15|.|few|TRBJ2-5
CATSGGRGGERETQYF
TGTGCCACCAGCGGGGGCCGCGGGGGAGAGAGAGAGACCCAGTACTTC
>TRBV10-3|.|.|TRBJ1-1
CAISDGSHTEAFF
TGTGCCATCAGTGACGGGAGTCACACTGAAGCTTTCTTT
>TRBV9|TRBD2|.|TRBJ2-2
CASSKTSANTGELFF
TGTGCCAGCAGCAAGACTAGCGCGAACACCGGGGAGCTGTTTTTT
>TRBV6-1|.|once|TRBJ2-3
CASSELTDTQYF
TGTGCCAGCAGCGAACTCACAGATACGCAGTATTTT
>TRBV15|TRBD2|.|TRBJ2-2
CATSKLAGGSTGELFF
TGTGCCACCAGTAAACTAGCGGGAGGATCCACCGGGGAGCTGTTTTTT
>TRBV11-2|.|.|TRBJ2-5
CASSFMFYPQETQYF
TGTGCCAGCAGCTTTATGTTCTACCCCCAAGAGACCCAGTACTTC
>TRBV5-1|.|few|TRBJ1-3
CASSLVGGSGGNTIYF
TGCGCCAGCAGCTTGGTTGGGGGATCGGGAGGAAACACCATATATTTT
>TRBV5-1|.|.|TRBJ2-2
CASSLATSANTGELFF
TGCGCCAGCAGCTTGGCTACCTCAGCGAACACCGGGGAGCTGTTTTTT
>TRBV28|TRBD2|.|TRBJ2-3
CASSFGLVADTQYF
TGTGCCAGCAGTTTCGGACTAGTTGCGGATACGCAGTATTTT
>TRBV7-9|.|.|TRBJ1-1
CASSFVHTEAFF
TGTGCCAGCAGCTTCGTCCACACTGAAGCTTTCTTT
>TRBV4-2|TRBD1|.|TRBJ1-1
CASSQRTGPNTEAFF
TGTGCCAGCAGCCAGAGGACAGGGCCGAACACTGAAGCTTTCTTT
>TRBV29-1|TRBD1|.|TRBJ1-5
CSVGDRDNQPQHF
TGCAGCGTTGGGGACAGGGACAATCAGCCCCAGCATTTT
>TRBV27|TRBD1|.|TRBJ1-1
CASTLTGAERTEAFF
TGTGCCAGCACCCTAACAGGGGCTGAGAGGACTGAAGCTTTCTTT
>TRBV11-3|TRBD2|.|TRBJ2-1
CASSLGGGHYNEQFF
TGTGCCAGCAGCTTAGGCGGGGGGCACTACAATGAGCAGTTCTTC
>TRBV11-2|.|.|TRBJ1-5
CVSSLGGGANQPQHF
TGTGTCAGCAGCTTAGGCGGCGGGGCCAACCAGCCCCAGCATTTT
>TRBV30|.|.|TRBJ2-1
CAWGMIEQFF
TGTGCCTGGGGGATGATAGAGCAGTTCTTC
>TRBV7-2|TRBD2|once|TRBJ2-2
CASSRTWDYKNTGELFF
TGTGCCAGCAGCCGGACCTGGGACTACAAGAACACCGGGGAGCTGTTTTTT
>TRBV18|.|.|TRBJ1-5
CASSPPGQPQHF
TGTGCCAGCTCACCACCGGGTCAGCCCCAGCATTTT
>TRBV10-3|.|.|TRBJ2-7
CAISESSEGTTDLGQYF
TGTGCCATCAGTGAGTCCTCAGAGGGGACAACGGACCTAGGGCAGTACTTC
>TRBV18|.|.|TRBJ2-1
CASSPVGGRGEQFF
TGTGCCAGCTCACCTGTCGGGGGACGGGGTGAGCAGTTCTTC
>TRBV10-2|TRBD1|once|TRBJ2-7
CASKGTGPPYEQYF
TGCGCCAGCAAAGGGACAGGGCCACCCTACGAGCAGTACTTC
>TRBV18|TRBD1|.|TRBJ2-7
CASSPPRTGISYEQYF
TGTGCCAGCTCACCACCTAGGACAGGTATCTCCTACGAGCAGTACTTC
>TRBV6-4|.|.|TRBJ2-2
CASRQETNTGELFF
TGTGCCAGCAGACAGGAGACGAACACCGGGGAGCTGTTTTTT
>TRBV9|TRBD1|.|TRBJ2-7
CASSVYRSDRAYEQYF
TGTGCCAGCAGCGTTTACCGGAGTGACAGGGCCTACGAGCAGTACTTC
>TRBV7-2|.|.|TRBJ2-7
CASSQWDGAYEQYF
TGTGCCAGCAGCCAGTGGGACGGGGCCTACGAGCAGTACTTC
>TRBV5-1|TRBD1|.|TRBJ2-3
CASSLGTGPDTQYF
TGCGCCAGCAGCTTGGGGACAGGGCCAGATACGCAGTATTTT
>TRBV7-2|.|.|TRBJ1-4
CASSFQGGAATNEKLFF
TGTGCCAGCAGCTTCCAAGGAGGGGCAGCAACTAATGAAAAACTGTTTTTT
>TRBV10-3|.|.|TRBJ2-7
CAISDRGTNEQYF
TGTGCCATCAGTGACCGGGGTACCAATGAGCAGTACTTC
>TRBV6-5|.|.|TRBJ2-2
CASSYSYGELFF
TGTGCCAGCAGTTACTCTTACGGGGAGCTGTTTTTT
>TRBV6-5|TRBD1|.|TRBJ1-4
CASSQGGRNEKLFF
TGTGCCAGCAGTCAGGGGGGGCGCAATGAAAAACTGTTTTTT
>TRBV5-1|TRBD2|once|TRBJ2-7
CASSSGGTSGSYEQYF
TGCGCCAGCAGCTCTGGCGGGACTAGCGGGTCCTACGAGCAGTACTTC
>TRBV19|TRBD2|.|TRBJ2-1
CASSRREGYNEQFF
TGTGCCAGTAGTCGGCGGGAGGGTTACAATGAGCAGTTCTTC
>TRBV5-1|.|once|TRBJ1-1
CASSLGLRTEAFF
TGCGCCAGCAGCTTGGGATTGCGCACTGAAGCTTTCTTT
>TRBV30|.|.|TRBJ1-1
CAWSKTMNTEAFF
TGTGCCTGGAGCAAGACAATGAACACTGAAGCTTTCTTT
>TRBV28|TRBD2|.|TRBJ2-2
CASRHSGEGGELFF
TGTGCCAGCAGGCATAGCGGGGAAGGGGGGGAGCTGTTTTTT
>TRBV28|TRBD2|.|TRBJ2-3
CASSLPGLARDTQYF
TGTGCCAGCAGTTTGCCGGGACTAGCCAGAGATACGCAGTATTTT
>TRBV7-8|.|.|TRBJ2-7
CASSSREGSSYEQYF
TGTGCCAGCAGCTCACGTGAGGGGAGCTCCTACGAGCAGTACTTC
>TRBV7-9|TRBD1|.|TRBJ1-2
CASSRDSNYGYTF
TGTGCCAGCAGCCGGGACAGTAACTATGGCTACACCTTC
>TRBV5-1|.|.|TRBJ2-3
CASSLESRAADTQYF
TGCGCCAGCAGCTTGGAGAGCCGGGCGGCAGATACGCAGTATTTT
>TRBV9|.|.|TRBJ2-3
CASSVAGRAADTQYF
TGTGCCAGCAGCGTAGCGGGCAGGGCGGCAGATACGCAGTATTTT
>TRBV7-9|.|few|TRBJ1-3
CASSSASSGNTIYF
TGTGCCAGCAGCTCCGCGAGCTCTGGAAACACCATATATTTT
>TRBV5-1|TRBD2|.|TRBJ2-1
CASRRLALSSYNEQFF
TGCGCCAGCCGGCGACTAGCGCTGAGCTCCTACAATGAGCAGTTCTTC
>TRBV7-3|.|.|TRBJ2-1
CASSLGASDLYNEQFF
TGTGCCAGCAGCTTGGGAGCTAGCGACCTTTACAATGAGCAGTTCTTC
>TRBV28|TRBD1|.|TRBJ2-7
CASSPSGQGLYEQYF
TGTGCCAGCAGTCCCTCCGGACAGGGATTGTACGAGCAGTACTTC
>TRBV2|.|.|TRBJ1-1
CASRRGNTEAFF
TGTGCCAGCAGGAGGGGGAACACTGAAGCTTTCTTT